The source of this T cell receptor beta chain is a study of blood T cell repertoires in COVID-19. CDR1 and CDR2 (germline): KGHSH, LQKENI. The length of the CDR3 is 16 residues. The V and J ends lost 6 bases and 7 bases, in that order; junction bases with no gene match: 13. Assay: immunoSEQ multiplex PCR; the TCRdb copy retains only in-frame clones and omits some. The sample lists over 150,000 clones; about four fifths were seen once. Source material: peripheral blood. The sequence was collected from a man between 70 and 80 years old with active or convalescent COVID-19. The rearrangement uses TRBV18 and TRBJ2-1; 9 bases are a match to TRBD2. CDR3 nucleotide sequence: TGTGCCAGCTCCCTCTTTAGCGGGAGCACTATGAATGAGCAGTTCTTC. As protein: CASSLFSGSTMNEQFF.